These T cell receptor beta chains were read from a single sample in a study of T-cell reconstitution after alpha-beta-depleted transplantation in children. From the PCR reads, TCRdb called clonotypes with MiXCR, one entry per CDR3 protein. The table includes 780,000 or so distinct CDR3 sequences, under 20% detected once. Sequenced here: PBMCs, mostly from graft donor cells, sampled 360 days after TCRalphabeta/CD19-depleted stem cell transplant. The receptors shown here come from a male patient between 10 and 17 years old who had a stem cell transplant for acute lymphoblastic leukemia, so the T cells may come from the graft donor. Both conserved end residues are part of each CDR3. A D gene is named only where the DNA matches it firmly. Size is omitted from some rows. Given values are once, few, many or a class for expanded clones.

TRBJ2-1,TRBV4-1,15,many,.,CASSQDPSSYNEQFF,TGCGCCAGCAGCCAGGACCCGAGCTCCTACAATGAGCAGTTCTTC
TRBJ2-7,TRBV4-1,16,.,TRBD2,CASSQEGLAGDYEQYF,TGCGCCAGCAGCCAAGAAGGACTAGCGGGAGACTACGAGCAGTACTTC
TRBJ1-1,TRBV5-1,13,.,.,CASSLEGPPEAFF,TGCGCCAGCAGCTTGGAGGGGCCCCCTGAAGCTTTCTTT
TRBJ2-7,TRBV15,14,.,.,CATSRGPRNYEQYF,TGTGCCACCAGCAGAGGCCCCCGAAACTACGAGCAGTACTTC
TRBJ2-1,TRBV6-5,14,.,TRBD1,CASSYDRGRSEQFF,TGTGCCAGCAGTTACGACAGGGGTCGAAGTGAGCAGTTCTTC
TRBJ2-2,TRBV9,17,.,TRBD2,CASNQLMTSHNTGELFF,TGTGCCAGCAACCAGTTAATGACTAGCCATAACACCGGGGAGCTGTTTTTT
TRBJ2-7,TRBV12-3/TRBV12-4,13,few,.,CASSLSNAYEQYF,TGTGCCAGCAGTTTATCCAATGCCTACGAGCAGTACTTC
TRBJ2-7,TRBV6-5,16,.,TRBD2,CASSYGLAGITYEQYF,TGTGCCAGCAGTTACGGACTAGCGGGAATCACCTACGAGCAGTACTTC
TRBJ2-3,TRBV11-2,15,many,.,CASSLGGGSTDTQYF,TGTGCCAGCAGCTTAGGAGGCGGGAGCACAGATACGCAGTATTTT
TRBJ2-7,TRBV11-1,15,once,TRBD1,CASSNKQGRGYEQYF,TGTGCCAGCAGCAACAAACAGGGGAGAGGCTACGAGCAGTACTTC
TRBJ1-4,TRBV5-1,16,.,.,CASSSPQGPTNEKLFF,TGCGCCAGCAGCTCGCCCCAGGGGCCAACTAATGAAAAACTGTTTTTT
TRBJ2-7,TRBV29-1,17,.,TRBD1,CSVELRSNWGQAYEQYF,TGCAGCGTTGAATTGCGCTCCAACTGGGGACAGGCGTACGAGCAGTACTTC
TRBJ2-5,TRBV20-1,15,once,TRBD2,CSASRPREIQETQYF,TGCAGTGCTAGCCGGCCGCGGGAGATCCAAGAGACCCAGTACTTC
TRBJ1-3,TRBV12-3/TRBV12-4,15,.,.,CASSLFATSGNTIYF,TGTGCCAGCAGTTTATTCGCCACCTCTGGAAACACCATATATTTT
TRBJ2-2,TRBV5-1,14,many,TRBD2,CASSTSGNTGELFF,TGTGCCAGCTCGACTAGCGGGAACACCGGGGAGCTGTTTTTT
TRBJ2-2,TRBV5-6,15,many,TRBD1,CASSLDRGDTGELFF,TGTGCCAGCAGCCTTGACAGGGGTGACACCGGGGAGCTGTTTTTT
TRBJ2-2,TRBV27,15,.,TRBD1,CASSRDRGLDGELFF,TGTGCCAGCAGCCGGGACAGGGGGCTTGACGGGGAGCTGTTTTTT
TRBJ2-3,TRBV9,15,.,.,CASSGRDWTTDTQYF,TGTGCCAGCAGCGGCCGGGACTGGACCACAGATACGCAGTATTTT
TRBJ1-2,TRBV7-9,13,.,.,CASSAGQRAGYTF,TGTGCCAGCAGCGCCGGACAGCGGGCTGGCTACACCTTC
TRBJ2-3,TRBV27,17,few,.,CASSPNPSLPWADTQYF,TGTGCCAGCAGTCCAAACCCATCCCTCCCTTGGGCAGATACGCAGTATTTT
TRBJ2-5,TRBV5-1,15,.,TRBD2,CASSLAGGQKETQYF,TGCGCCAGCAGCTTGGCGGGGGGGCAGAAAGAGACCCAGTACTTC
TRBJ2-1,TRBV7-3,14,few,TRBD2,CASSLVGLGNEQFF,TGTGCCAGCAGCTTAGTGGGACTAGGCAATGAGCAGTTCTTC
TRBJ2-7,TRBV9,15,.,.,CASSVDPGMTYEQYF,TGTGCCAGCAGCGTAGACCCGGGAATGACCTACGAGCAGTACTTC
TRBJ2-1,TRBV2,15,.,TRBD2,CASSGGLAGEYEQFF,TGTGCCAGCAGTGGGGGACTAGCGGGAGAGTATGAGCAGTTCTTC
TRBJ2-2,TRBV5-1,14,.,.,CASSPPILTGELFF,TGCGCCAGCAGCCCCCCCATCCTCACCGGGGAGCTGTTTTTT
TRBJ2-1,TRBV10-2,13,many,TRBD1,CASSERRGNEQFF,TGCGCCAGCAGTGAGCGCAGGGGGAATGAGCAGTTCTTC
TRBJ2-7,TRBV4-2,14,few,.,CASSQGLGYYEQYF,TGTGCCAGCAGCCAAGGTCTAGGATACTACGAGCAGTACTTC
TRBJ2-7,TRBV4-1,19,many,TRBD2,CASSHPKGTSGRLRYEQYF,TGCGCCAGCAGCCACCCGAAAGGAACTAGCGGGAGGCTCCGCTACGAGCAGTACTTC
TRBJ2-1,TRBV7-2,14,.,.,CASSPQGLNNEQFF,TGTGCCAGCAGCCCCCAAGGACTAAACAATGAGCAGTTCTTC
TRBJ2-7,TRBV11-2,19,few,TRBD2,CASSLGHRRTSGIPYEQYF,TGTGCCAGCAGCTTAGGCCATCGAAGGACTAGCGGAATTCCCTACGAGCAGTACTTC
TRBJ1-1,TRBV3-1,14,.,.,CASSPLGRDTEAFF,TGTGCCAGCAGCCCGTTAGGTAGGGACACTGAAGCTTTCTTT
TRBJ2-4,TRBV5-1,16,many,.,CASSLDSWSAKNIQYF,TGCGCCAGCAGCTTGGACAGTTGGTCAGCCAAAAACATTCAGTACTTC
TRBJ2-3,TRBV2,15,.,.,CASSPNGLIADTQYF,TGTGCCAGCAGTCCTAATGGACTTATCGCAGATACGCAGTATTTT
TRBJ2-7,TRBV18,14,.,TRBD1,CASHPGQGVNEQYF,TGTGCCAGCCATCCGGGACAGGGAGTAAATGAGCAGTACTTC
TRBJ1-2,TRBV20-1,12,few,.,CSAPGGGYGYTF,TGCAGTGCCCCCGGCGGCGGCTATGGCTACACCTTC
TRBJ2-3,TRBV12-3/TRBV12-4,15,many,.,CASSRRGVSTDTQYF,TGTGCCAGCAGCCGAAGGGGGGTGAGCACAGATACGCAGTATTTT
TRBJ2-1,TRBV28,12,.,.,CASSLYADEQFF,TGTGCCAGCAGTTTATATGCGGATGAGCAGTTCTTC
TRBJ2-4,TRBV4-2,16,.,.,CASSREERASKNIQYF,TGTGCCAGCAGCCGCGAGGAGCGGGCATCCAAAAACATTCAGTACTTC
TRBJ2-7,TRBV11-2,17,few,TRBD2,CASSPPAPLAGFYEQYF,TGTGCCAGCAGCCCACCCGCTCCTCTAGCGGGATTCTACGAGCAGTACTTC
TRBJ1-4,TRBV5-1,14,.,.,CASSLQGLNEKLFF,TGCGCCAGCAGCTTACAGGGCCTTAATGAAAAACTGTTTTTT
TRBJ2-7,TRBV3-1,14,few,TRBD1,CASSRAGTDLEQYF,TGTGCCAGCAGCCGGGCCGGGACAGACTTGGAGCAGTACTTC
TRBJ1-1,TRBV5-1,13,few,.,CASSLLTVTEAFF,TGCGCCAGCAGCTTATTAACGGTCACTGAAGCTTTCTTT
TRBJ1-2,TRBV5-1,14,.,.,CASSQDGTNYGYTF,TGTGCCAGCAGCCAGGACGGAACTAACTATGGCTACACCTTC
TRBJ2-7,TRBV3-1,14,medium-sized,.,CASSQGLPDMEQYF,TGTGCCAGCAGCCAAGGACTACCAGACATGGAGCAGTACTTC
TRBJ2-1,TRBV5-5,12,few,.,CASSGPSGEQFF,TGTGCCAGCAGCGGTCCCTCGGGTGAGCAGTTCTTC
TRBJ2-1,TRBV18,15,many,.,CASSSGLHEGDEQFF,TGTGCCAGCTCCTCAGGACTCCACGAAGGGGATGAGCAGTTCTTC
TRBJ2-4,TRBV10-3,14,many,.,CAISVGLAKNIQYF,TGTGCCATCAGTGTAGGGCTAGCCAAAAACATTCAGTACTTC
TRBJ2-6,TRBV27,15,few,.,CARLDKSSGANVLTF,TGTGCCAGACTTGATAAAAGCTCTGGGGCCAACGTCCTGACTTTC
TRBJ2-7,TRBV11-2,13,.,.,CASSLMRDYEQYF,TGTGCCAGCAGCTTGATGAGGGACTACGAGCAGTACTTC
TRBJ2-2,TRBV6-5,16,few,TRBD1,CASSIGGQGPTGELFF,TGTGCCAGCAGTATCGGCGGACAGGGGCCCACCGGGGAGCTGTTTTTT
TRBJ2-1,TRBV20-1,15,once,.,CSALRQPRPYNEQFF,TGCAGTGCCCTCCGACAGCCGAGACCCTACAATGAGCAGTTCTTC
TRBJ2-2,TRBV7-7,15,.,TRBD2,CASSSGTSRTGELFF,TGTGCCAGCAGCTCAGGGACTAGCCGGACCGGGGAGCTGTTTTTT
TRBJ2-3,TRBV5-5,16,.,.,CASSRPLRGNTDTQYF,TGTGCCAGCAGCCGACCTTTGAGAGGTAACACAGATACGCAGTATTTT
TRBJ2-1,TRBV4-1,16,.,.,CASSQTPGVRYNEQFF,TGCGCCAGCAGCCAAACCCCGGGAGTTCGGTACAATGAGCAGTTCTTC
TRBJ2-3,TRBV7-3,16,few,.,CASSLVGSVRTDTQYF,TGTGCCAGCAGCTTAGTCGGGAGCGTGAGGACAGATACGCAGTATTTT
TRBJ1-2,TRBV12-3/TRBV12-4,13,.,.,CASSLLGGDGYTF,TGTGCCAGCAGTCTCCTGGGGGGCGATGGCTACACCTTC
TRBJ2-5,TRBV20-1,14,.,TRBD2,CSARLLAGEGTQYF,TGCAGTGCTAGACTACTAGCGGGAGAGGGGACCCAGTACTTC
TRBJ2-1,TRBV12-3/TRBV12-4,17,few,.,CASSLAPPLAQDNEQFF,TGTGCCAGCAGTTTGGCCCCCCCATTAGCCCAAGACAATGAGCAGTTCTTC
TRBJ1-2,TRBV20-1,9,few,.,CSASRQKAF,TGCAGTGCCTCAAGGCAGAAGGCCTTC
TRBJ1-1,TRBV9,18,few,.,CASSVDQTGMGLNTEAFF,TGTGCCAGCAGCGTAGATCAAACAGGGATGGGTTTGAACACTGAAGCTTTCTTT